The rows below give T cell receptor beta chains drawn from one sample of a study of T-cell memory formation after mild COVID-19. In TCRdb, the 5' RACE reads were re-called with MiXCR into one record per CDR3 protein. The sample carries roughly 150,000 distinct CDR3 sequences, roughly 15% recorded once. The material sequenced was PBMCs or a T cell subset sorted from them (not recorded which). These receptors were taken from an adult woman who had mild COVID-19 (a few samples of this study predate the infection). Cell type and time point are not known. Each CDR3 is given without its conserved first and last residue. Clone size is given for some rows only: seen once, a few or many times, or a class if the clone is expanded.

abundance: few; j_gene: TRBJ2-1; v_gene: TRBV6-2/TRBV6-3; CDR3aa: ASSFGPGGYNEQF
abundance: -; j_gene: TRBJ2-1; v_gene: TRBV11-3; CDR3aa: ASSPMGLAANEQF
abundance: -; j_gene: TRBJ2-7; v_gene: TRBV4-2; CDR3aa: ASSQVASGSFAHEQY
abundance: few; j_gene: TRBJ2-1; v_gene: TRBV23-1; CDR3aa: ASSQPDGFQEQF
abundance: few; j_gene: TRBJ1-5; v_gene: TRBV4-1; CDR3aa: ASSQGARSQPQH
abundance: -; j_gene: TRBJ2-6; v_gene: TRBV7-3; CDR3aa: ASSLRTGSTGANVLT
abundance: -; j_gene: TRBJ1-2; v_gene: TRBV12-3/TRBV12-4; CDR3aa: ASSQAGSVPPGYT
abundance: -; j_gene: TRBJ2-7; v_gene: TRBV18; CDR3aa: ASSPGAILRDLSSYEQY
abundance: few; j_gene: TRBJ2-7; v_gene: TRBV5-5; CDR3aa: ASRFLRGDYEQY
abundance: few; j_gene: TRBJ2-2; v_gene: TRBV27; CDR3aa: ASSLLGTGELF
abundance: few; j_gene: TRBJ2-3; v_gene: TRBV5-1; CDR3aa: ASSGGRVGTDTQY
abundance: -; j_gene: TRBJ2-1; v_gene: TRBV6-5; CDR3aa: ASSYSKQVGSEQF
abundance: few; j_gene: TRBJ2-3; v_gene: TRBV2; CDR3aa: ASSNQGMGTDTQY
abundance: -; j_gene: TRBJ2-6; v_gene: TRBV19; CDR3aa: ASSIRSGLRSGANVLT
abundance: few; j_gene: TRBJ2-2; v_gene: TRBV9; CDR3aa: ASSPSGGPGTGELF
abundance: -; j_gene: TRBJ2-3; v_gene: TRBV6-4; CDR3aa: ASSETSGGTDTQY
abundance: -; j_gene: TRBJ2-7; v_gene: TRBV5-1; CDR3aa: ASSPPGQNYEQY
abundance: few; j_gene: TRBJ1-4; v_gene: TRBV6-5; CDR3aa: ASKPPGQLNEKLF